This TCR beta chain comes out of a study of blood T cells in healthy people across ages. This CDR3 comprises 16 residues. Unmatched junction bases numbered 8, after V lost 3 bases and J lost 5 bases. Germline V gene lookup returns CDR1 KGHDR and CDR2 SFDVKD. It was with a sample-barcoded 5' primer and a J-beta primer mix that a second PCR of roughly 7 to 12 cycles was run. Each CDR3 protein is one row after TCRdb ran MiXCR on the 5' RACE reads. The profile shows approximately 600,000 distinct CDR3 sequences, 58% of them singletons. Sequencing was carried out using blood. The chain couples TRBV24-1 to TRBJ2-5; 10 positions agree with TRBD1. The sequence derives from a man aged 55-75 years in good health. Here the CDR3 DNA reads TGTGCCACCAGTGATCCGCTGACAGGGGGCGGTGAGACCCAGTACTTC. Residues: CATSDPLTGGGETQYF.